A single T cell receptor (beta chain) is shown here with its context. The target of this receptor is not known. The sample holds no much larger clone one base away, and base qualities are not on file. These data come from a study of lymphopenia after photon versus proton radiotherapy (dated by TCRdb to between 2018 and 2020). With regard to the full study: The immunological effects of photon versus proton radiation therapy were compared in patients with gastrointestinal tumors who developed high-grade lymphopenia. The study was designed to characterize how the impact on the immune system differs between the two radiation modalities. The cohort comprised more than 15 patients with gastrointestinal tumors who received either photon or proton therapy and then developed lymphopenia.

V and J are trimmed by 3 bases and 7 bases, and the gene matches miss 16 bases of the junction. The germline V gene provides CDR1 SGDLS and CDR2 YYNGEE. Taken from cysteine to phenylalanine, the CDR3 has 16 residues. The read is trimmed to its CDR3 DNA, 48 bases read in frame from base 1. Overall study outcomes, separate from this receptor: Among patients across the cohort who died, overall survival time showed an inverse correlation with a larger post-nadir drop in TCR diversity. Relative stability during treatment was observed in proton-treated patients, whereas loss of naive T cells and TCR diversity and gain of effector/memory populations were observed in photon-treated patients. The survival association was assessed only in patients who died, and better survival with proton therapy was presented by the authors as a possibility rather than a demonstrated result. After the lymphocyte count nadir, repertoires from photon-treated patients showed oligoclonal expansion, particularly of CD8+ Temra cells, and this expansion drove the decline in diversity.

The library was generated by the immunoSEQ multiplex PCR assay. Alongside multiparametric flow cytometry, deep sequencing of rearranged TCR beta loci was used to profile the T cell repertoires. TCRdb stores this immuneACCESS table with in-frame sequences only. Part of the clones is absent; in the studies checked, under half of the shortfall reflects unresolved V genes, and no reason is known for the rest. The sample contains 35,000 to 40,000 clones, about 84% of them found a single time. Approximately 2.9% of the sample is in the top ten clones. The clonotype was recovered from a man over 45 with gastric cancer. Material: peripheral blood, obtained from a patient treated with photon-based radiotherapy. The chain joins TRBV9 to TRBJ2-7, with 7 bases aligning to TRBD2. The CDR3 region has the sequence CASSASASGWEFEQYF. The nucleotides read TGTGCCAGCAGCGCCTCCGCTAGCGGCTGGGAGTTTGAGCAGTACTTC.